This T cell receptor (beta chain) was recovered during a study of cytomegalovirus exposure and HLA in healthy donors. General study findings and limits: The authors later found HLA-associated TCR beta chains more clonally expanded than equally common others. When the data were analyzed later, several of the most significant clusters appeared to be linked to common viral pathogens. A later analysis found that most CMV-associated TCR beta chains appeared HLA-restricted.

This CDR3 region has 15 residues. Germline assignment: CDR1 SGHRS and CDR2 YFSETQ. V shed 5 bases, J shed 5 bases, and the junction held 10 bases outside the gene matches. Comments on this clone: What it binds is unknown.

With 60 Vbeta and 13 Jbeta primers, the PCR was carried out. Sequencing used immunoSEQ multiplex PCR; TCRdb keeps in-frame clones, though not all of them. The sample has 50,000 or so clones; around 70% are singletons. The chain carries TRBV5-1 and TRBJ2-3, with 8 positions matching TRBD2. The sequence was obtained from a woman aged 50 to 60 in good health and CMV-seronegative. The sample comprised PBMCs. This chain's CDR3 is CASRVAGLGGDTQYF. Here the CDR3 DNA reads TGCGCCAGCAGAGTAGCGGGGCTGGGGGGAGATACGCAGTATTTT.